The 11 T cell receptor beta chains given below trace back to one sample, sequenced in a study of OX40 agonist ivuxolimab in advanced cancers. Using immunoSEQ multiplex PCR, the repertoire was profiled, and TCRdb retains in-frame clones only, with some absent. The sample lists approximately 89,000 clones, roughly 84% occurring once. Sequencing used CD4+ or CD8+ T cells sorted from blood, obtained in a trial of the OX40 agonist ivuxolimab. The receptors come from an adult with an advanced solid tumor such as melanoma, head and neck, liver or kidney cancer.

This clone came up a few times. The chain has TRBV5-1 and TRBJ2-3; 14 bases agree with TRBD2. The CDR3 runs to 14 residues. J lost 10 bases, V lost 4 bases, and 5 bases had no gene match. In germline, CDR1 is SGHRS, CDR2 YFSETQ. The chain's CDR3 is CASSRLAGGSSQYF. The CDR3 DNA follows: TGCGCCAGCAGCCGACTAGCGGGGGGGTCTTCGCAGTATTTT.

In the case of this clone: One end of the junction is discordant with germline, which a read error may explain. The V and J genes are TRBV5-1 and TRBJ2-3; 9 bases map to TRBD2. The CDR3 extends over 15 amino acids. CDR1 and CDR2 (germline): SGHRS, YFSETQ. The CDR3 spells CASSLWRGGMDTQYF. CDR3 DNA: TGTGCCAGCAGCTTGTGGCGGGGGGGCATGGATACGCAGTATTTT.

This clone was counted once. V is TRBV27 and J is TRBJ1-5; D ambiguous. Looked up from germline, CDR1 is MNHEY and CDR2 is SMNVEV (reference sequence). V lost 3 bases to trimming and J lost 7 bases, with 13 bases between them. CDR3 length equals 14 residues. CDR3 loop: CASSFKDGRQPQHF. The CDR3 DNA reads as TGTGCCAGCAGTTTCAAGGACGGGAGGCAGCCCCAGCATTTT.

V gene TRBV5-6 combines with J gene TRBJ2-3; no definite D call. Trimming pared 4 bases from V and 6 bases from J, leaving 18 bases between. This CDR3 has 15 residues. Looked up from germline, CDR1 is SGHDT and CDR2 is YYEEEE. The CDR3 loop is CASSPNGLSGDTQYF. The CDR3 nucleotides are TGTGCCAGCAGCCCCAATGGTCTATCGGGCGATACGCAGTATTTT.

This clone was recorded a few times. The rearrangement links TRBV10-1 to TRBJ1-5; D ambiguous. Germline V gene sequence: CDR1 WNHNN, CDR2 SYGVQD (reference sequence). Trimming removed 6 bases at V and 6 bases at J, with 15 bases between. The CDR3 is 14 amino acids. The CDR3 nucleotides are TGCGCCAGCAGCGCAGGTGGCGCGGGTCAGCCCCAGCATTTT. Its protein product is CASSAGGAGQPQHF.

The rearrangement links TRBV5-1 to TRBJ1-3; tentatively, D is TRBD1 (6 bases). Germline-derived CDR1 and CDR2 are SGHRS and YFSETQ. The CDR3 runs to 15 residues. V dropped 0 bases and J dropped 4 bases, with 11 bases sitting between them. In DNA form, the CDR3 reads TGCGCCAGCAGCTTGGCCCCGGGGGGCGGAAACACCATATATTTT. Its translation is CASSLAPGGGNTIYF.

The J gene is TRBJ2-3, the V gene TRBV7-6; D is ambiguous. Germline V CDR1 and CDR2: SGHVS, FNYEAQ. CDR3 length: 13 residues. Trimming shortened V by 1 base and J by 6 bases, and 8 bases separated the two germline ends. CDR3 residues: CASSLEARDTQYF. Written as DNA, the CDR3 is TGTGCCAGCAGCTTAGAAGCTCGGGATACGCAGTATTTT.

The chain couples TRBV29-1 to TRBJ2-7; D ambiguous. The germline V and J ends were trimmed by 2 bases and 1 base, with 3 bases remaining between them. The CDR3 has 11 amino acids. Germline CDR1 is SQVTM and CDR2 is ANQGSEA. CDR3 region: CSVEKSYEQYF. The CDR3 DNA reads TGCAGCGTTGAAAAGTCCTACGAGCAGTACTTC.

The V gene is TRBV5-4, the J gene TRBJ1-2; D not certain. The V end lost 3 bases, the J end lost 2 bases, and 11 bases lay between the germline ends. This CDR3 is built from 14 residues. Germline CDR1 and CDR2: SGHNT and YYREEE (reference sequence). CDR3 residues: CASSYRERNYGYTF. The CDR3 region has the DNA TGTGCCAGCAGCTATAGGGAACGCAACTATGGCTACACCTTC.

The rearrangement links TRBV5-4 to TRBJ1-4, with no clear D. Germline-derived CDR1 and CDR2 are SGHNT and YYREEE (reference sequence). There are 13 residues in the CDR3. Trimming took off 2 bases at V and 8 bases at J, with 10 bases between the two ends. CDR3 protein: CASSLRGGEKLFF. Written as DNA, the CDR3 is TGTGCCAGCAGCTTACGGGGAGGGGAAAAACTGTTTTTT.

The chain employs TRBV5-6 and TRBJ1-2; tentative D call: TRBD1 (6 bases). This CDR3 region has 13 residues. Trimming stripped 5 bases from V and 5 bases from J, with 13 bases between. CDR1 and CDR2 (germline): SGHDT, YYEEEE. The CDR3 is CASRLGQKYGYTF. The DNA for the CDR3 is TGTGCCAGCAGATTAGGACAGAAATATGGCTACACCTTC.